The rows below give T cell receptor beta chains drawn from one sample of a study of blood T cell repertoires in COVID-19. Some clones are missing from TCRdb's copy, which holds only in-frame ones; the method was immunoSEQ multiplex PCR. The table records tens of thousands of clones, about 83% of them present only once. The sequencing input was peripheral blood. These receptors all come from a human donor in a cohort sampled during active COVID-19. Each CDR3 is given with its conserved first and last residue. D genes are given only for firm matches. Only some rows state a clone size, as once, few, many or a class for expanded clones.

. | . | TRBJ1-4 | TRBV27 | TGTGCCAGCAGTTTATCCTCAGGGAGGTTCGGGACTAATGAAAAACTGTTTTTT | CASSLSSGRFGTNEKLFF
. | . | TRBJ1-5 | TRBV27 | TGTGCCAGCAGTCACCGACAGAACAATCAGCCCCAGCATTTT | CASSHRQNNQPQHF
. | . | TRBJ2-3 | TRBV3-1/TRBV3-2 | TGTGCCAGCAGCCAAGATCTTAGACTTTCCCACACAGATACGCAGTATTTT | CASSQDLRLSHTDTQYF
. | TRBD1 | TRBJ1-1 | TRBV6-1 | TGTGCCAGCAGTGCCCCGGACAGGGGGTTTGTGAACACTGAAGCTTTCTTT | CASSAPDRGFVNTEAFF
. | . | TRBJ2-3 | TRBV24-1 | TGTGCCACCAGTGACGGGACTAGCACAGATACGCAGTATTTT | CATSDGTSTDTQYF
. | TRBD1 | TRBJ1-1 | TRBV29-1 | TGCAGCGCGGATTACAGGGGGCGCGGCACTGAAGCTTTCTTT | CSADYRGRGTEAFF
. | . | TRBJ1-2 | TRBV4-1 | TGCGCCAGCAGCCCAGTTGACACCGACTATGGCTACACCTTC | CASSPVDTDYGYTF
. | . | TRBJ1-1 | TRBV29-1 | TGCAGCGTATCGGGGGTCACTGAAGCTTTCTTT | CSVSGVTEAFF
. | . | TRBJ2-7 | TRBV3-1/TRBV3-2 | TGTGCCAGCAGCCCAGCGACAGGCCCCTACGAGCAGTACTTC | CASSPATGPYEQYF
. | . | TRBJ1-1 | TRBV18 | TGTGCCAGCTCACCACCAGAGGGGGTTGTCACGAACACTGAAGCTTTCTTT | CASSPPEGVVTNTEAFF
once | . | TRBJ1-2 | TRBV6-5 | TGTGCCAGCGACCAGCAGGGAGGGAGAAACTATGGCTACACCTTC | CASDQQGGRNYGYTF
many | TRBD1 | TRBJ1-1 | TRBV5-6 | TGTGCCAGCAGCAACCCGACAGGGTACGTGGACACTGAAGCTTTCTTT | CASSNPTGYVDTEAFF
. | TRBD1 | TRBJ1-6 | TRBV19 | TGTGCCAGTACGGGACAGGGCCTTGGGGCCCTCCACTTT | CASTGQGLGALHF
. | TRBD1 | TRBJ2-1 | TRBV18 | TGTGCCAGCTCACCGGACAGGGATTACAATGAGCAGTTCTTC | CASSPDRDYNEQFF
. | TRBD1 | TRBJ2-2 | TRBV9 | TGTGCCAGCACCGATCCTAGGGGACAGTTCCCCGGGGAGCTGTTTTTT | CASTDPRGQFPGELFF
. | TRBD1 | TRBJ2-1 | TRBV14 | TGTGCCAGCAGCCGGCTGATCGGACAGGGGTCGAATGAGCAGTTCTTC | CASSRLIGQGSNEQFF
. | . | TRBJ2-1 | TRBV7-8 | TGTGCCAGCAGCTTACTCTCCGGGTACGGTGAGCAGTTCTTC | CASSLLSGYGEQFF
once | . | TRBJ2-5 | TRBV6-2/TRBV6-3 | TGTGCCAGCACCCCACCGGAGGGAGAGACCCAGTACTTC | CASTPPEGETQYF
. | . | TRBJ1-4 | TRBV28 | TGTGCCAGCAATTCACCCAGGCGGGGAAAACTGTTTTTT | CASNSPRRGKLFF
. | . | TRBJ1-2 | TRBV5-1 | TGCGCCAGCAGCTTGGGCCCGGAAACGGGGGGCTACACCTTC | CASSLGPETGGYTF
. | TRBD1 | TRBJ2-5 | TRBV5-1 | TGCGCCAGCGGGTGGACAGGGGGGGAGACCCAGTACTTC | CASGWTGGETQYF
once | . | TRBJ1-4 | TRBV24-1 | TGTGCCACCAGCAATCCCTCAGGAGGGGATCGCGAAAAACTGTTTTTT | CATSNPSGGDREKLFF
few | TRBD1 | TRBJ2-7 | TRBV5-4 | TGTGCCAGCAGCTTGGATGACAGGGTCTACGAGCAGTACTTC | CASSLDDRVYEQYF
. | . | TRBJ2-1 | TRBV27 | TGTGCCAGCAGTTTGCAAGGGGATTACAATGAGCAGTTCTTC | CASSLQGDYNEQFF
. | TRBD1 | TRBJ1-5 | TRBV11-3 | TGTGCCAGCAGTTCGGACAGGGGGTATAGCAATCAGCCCCAGCATTTT | CASSSDRGYSNQPQHF
once | TRBD2 | TRBJ2-5 | TRBV28 | TGTGCCAGCAGTACTAGCGGCTTCCAAGAGACCCAGTACTTC | CASSTSGFQETQYF
. | . | TRBJ2-2 | TRBV15 | TGTGCCACCAGCAGGGAGACTCCGCAGAACACCGGGGAGCTGTTTTTT | CATSRETPQNTGELFF
. | . | TRBJ2-1 | TRBV7-9 | TGTGCCAGCAGCGCGCCAGGGGATGAGCAGTTCTTC | CASSAPGDEQFF
. | . | TRBJ2-7 | TRBV18 | TGTGCCAGCTCACCTAGAGGGGGAGCTAGCGAGCAGTACTTC | CASSPRGGASEQYF
. | TRBD2 | TRBJ2-5 | TRBV11-2 | TGTGCCAGCAGCTTAGTGATCGCGGGGGGGCCCGGGACCCAGTACTTC | CASSLVIAGGPGTQYF
. | TRBD2 | TRBJ2-2 | TRBV18 | TGTGCCAGCTCACCTAGCGGGGGCTCAAACACCGGGGAGCTGTTTTTT | CASSPSGGSNTGELFF
few | . | TRBJ2-7 | TRBV7-2 | TGTGCCAGCAGCTTCAGGGTTTGGGACGAGCAGTACTTC | CASSFRVWDEQYF
. | . | TRBJ2-5 | TRBV13 | TGTGCCAGCAGCTTAAGGCGGGGACTCTTTCAAGAGACCCAGTACTTC | CASSLRRGLFQETQYF
. | . | TRBJ1-2 | TRBV5-1 | TGCGCCAGCAGCTTCGGCTCACTCAGGAATGGCTACACCTTC | CASSFGSLRNGYTF
. | TRBD2 | TRBJ2-3 | TRBV3-1/TRBV3-2 | TGTGCCAGCAGCCAGGATCTAGCGGGAGGCAATACGCAGTATTTT | CASSQDLAGGNTQYF
. | TRBD2 | TRBJ2-1 | TRBV4-1 | TGCGCCAGCAGCCAGACAATTAAGCTAGCGGGGGTTAGCTCCTACAATGAGCAGTTCTTC | CASSQTIKLAGVSSYNEQFF
. | . | TRBJ2-7 | TRBV5-1 | TGCGCCAGCAGCTCGAGCGGTGCGGGCCCCTCCTACGAGCAGTACTTC | CASSSSGAGPSYEQYF
. | TRBD1 | TRBJ2-3 | TRBV30 | TGTGCCTGGAGAAGGGGGCAGATCGATACGCAGTATTTT | CAWRRGQIDTQYF
. | TRBD2 | TRBJ2-1 | TRBV5-1 | TGCGCCAGCAGCTTTTGGCGGGAGAACGATGAGCAGTTCTTC | CASSFWRENDEQFF
once | . | TRBJ2-4 | TRBV29-1 | TGCAGCGTTGAGGGTTCGGCGGGTAATGACGGCATTCAGTACTTC | CSVEGSAGNDGIQYF
once | TRBD2 | TRBJ2-7 | TRBV18 | TGTGCCAGCTCACCACCGAGGGCTAGCGGGGACGAGCAGTACTTC | CASSPPRASGDEQYF